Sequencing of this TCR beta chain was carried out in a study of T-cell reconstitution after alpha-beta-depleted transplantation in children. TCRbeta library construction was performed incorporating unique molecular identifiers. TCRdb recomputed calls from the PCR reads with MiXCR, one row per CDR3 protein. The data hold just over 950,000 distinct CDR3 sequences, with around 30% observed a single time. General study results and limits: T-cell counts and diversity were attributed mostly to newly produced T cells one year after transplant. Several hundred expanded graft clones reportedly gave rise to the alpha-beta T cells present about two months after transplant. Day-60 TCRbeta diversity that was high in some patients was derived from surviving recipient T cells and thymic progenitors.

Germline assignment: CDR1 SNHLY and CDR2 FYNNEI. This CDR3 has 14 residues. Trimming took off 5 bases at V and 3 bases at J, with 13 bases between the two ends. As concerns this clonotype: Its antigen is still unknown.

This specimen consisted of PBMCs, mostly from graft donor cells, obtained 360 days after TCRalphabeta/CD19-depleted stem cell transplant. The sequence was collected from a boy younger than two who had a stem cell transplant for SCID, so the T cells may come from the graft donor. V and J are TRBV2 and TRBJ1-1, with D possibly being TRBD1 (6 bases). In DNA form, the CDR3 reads TGTGCCAGCAGTTATCGGGGGGCTGACACTGAAGCTTTCTTT. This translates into CASSYRGADTEAFF.